The T cell receptor (beta chain) described here comes from a study of shared clonotypes between healthy human individuals. The study, taken as a whole, reports: It was observed that 5% to 6% of naive CD4 clonotypes were shared across a handful of donors. Richness estimates generally favored naive over memory subsets.

Germline values: CDR1 MDHEN, CDR2 SYDVKM. J lost 2 bases, V lost 2 bases, and 5 bases had no gene match. This CDR3 is 15 amino acids long. Investigators spread the genomic DNA of each subset evenly over several immunoSEQ plates. Generated by immunoSEQ multiplex PCR, the TCRdb table keeps only in-frame clones and is missing some. The table lists about 1 million clones, roughly 80% of them singletons. For this clone: Antigen: not known.

This receptor was obtained from a man aged 18 to 30 in good health. Sequencing input: memory CD4+ T cells sorted from blood. Subset in this sample: CD45RA-negative fraction. The rearrangement links TRBV28 to TRBJ2-7, with TRBD1 identical over 8 bases. CDR3 coding DNA: TGTGCCAGCAGTTTAAGTACGACAGGGGCCTACGAGCAGTACTTC. Encoded protein: CASSLSTTGAYEQYF.